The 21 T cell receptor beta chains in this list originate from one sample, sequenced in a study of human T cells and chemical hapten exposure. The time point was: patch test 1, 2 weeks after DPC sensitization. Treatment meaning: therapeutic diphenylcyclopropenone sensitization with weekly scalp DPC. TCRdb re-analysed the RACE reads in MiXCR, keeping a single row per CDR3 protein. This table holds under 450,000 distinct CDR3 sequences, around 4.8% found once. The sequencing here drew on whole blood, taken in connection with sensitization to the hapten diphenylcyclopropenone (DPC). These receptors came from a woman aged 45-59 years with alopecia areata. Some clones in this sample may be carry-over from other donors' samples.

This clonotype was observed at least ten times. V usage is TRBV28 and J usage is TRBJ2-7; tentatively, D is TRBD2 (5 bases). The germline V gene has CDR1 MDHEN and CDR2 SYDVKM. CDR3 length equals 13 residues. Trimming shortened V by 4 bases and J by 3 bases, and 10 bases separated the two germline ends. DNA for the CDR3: TGTGCCAGCAGTTCGAGCGGACTCTACGAGCAGTACTTC. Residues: CASSSSGLYEQYF.

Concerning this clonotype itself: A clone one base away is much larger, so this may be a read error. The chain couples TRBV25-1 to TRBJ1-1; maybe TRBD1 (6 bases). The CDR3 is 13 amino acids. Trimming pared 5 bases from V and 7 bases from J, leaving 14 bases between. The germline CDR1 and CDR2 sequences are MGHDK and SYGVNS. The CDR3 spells CASSFGQWVEAFF. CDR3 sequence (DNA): TGTGCCAGCAGTTTCGGACAGTGGGTTGAAGCTTTCTTT.

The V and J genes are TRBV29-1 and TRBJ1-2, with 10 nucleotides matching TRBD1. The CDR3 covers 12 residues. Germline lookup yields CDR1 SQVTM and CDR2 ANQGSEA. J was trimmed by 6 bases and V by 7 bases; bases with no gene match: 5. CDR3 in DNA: TGCAGCGGTACGACAGGGGGCGATGGCTACACCTTC. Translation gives CSGTTGGDGYTF.

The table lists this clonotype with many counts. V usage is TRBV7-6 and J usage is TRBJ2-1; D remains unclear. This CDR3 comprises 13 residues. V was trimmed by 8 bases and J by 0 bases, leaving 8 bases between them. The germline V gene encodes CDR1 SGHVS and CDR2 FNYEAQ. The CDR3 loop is CASGPSSYNEQFF. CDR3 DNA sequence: TGTGCCAGCGGGCCCAGCTCCTACAATGAGCAGTTCTTC.

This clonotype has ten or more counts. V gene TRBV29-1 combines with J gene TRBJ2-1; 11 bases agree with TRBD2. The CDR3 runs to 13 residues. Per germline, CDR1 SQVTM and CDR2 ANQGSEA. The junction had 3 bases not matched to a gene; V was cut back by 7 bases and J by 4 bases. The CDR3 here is CSAGTSGYNEQFF. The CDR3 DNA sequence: TGCAGCGCGGGGACTAGCGGTTACAATGAGCAGTTCTTC.

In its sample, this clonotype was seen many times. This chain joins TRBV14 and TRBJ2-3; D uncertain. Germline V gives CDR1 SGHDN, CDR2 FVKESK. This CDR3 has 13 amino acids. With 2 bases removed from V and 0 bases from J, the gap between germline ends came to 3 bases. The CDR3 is CASSQTSTDTQYF. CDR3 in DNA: TGTGCCAGCAGCCAAACAAGCACAGATACGCAGTATTTT.

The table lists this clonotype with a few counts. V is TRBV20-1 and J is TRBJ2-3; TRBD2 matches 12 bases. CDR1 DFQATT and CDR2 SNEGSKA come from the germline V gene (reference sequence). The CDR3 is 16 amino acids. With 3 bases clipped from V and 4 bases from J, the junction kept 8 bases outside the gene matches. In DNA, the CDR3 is TGCAGTGCTAGGGAGGGGCGACTAGCGGGGGCAGATACGCAGTATTTT. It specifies CSAREGRLAGADTQYF.

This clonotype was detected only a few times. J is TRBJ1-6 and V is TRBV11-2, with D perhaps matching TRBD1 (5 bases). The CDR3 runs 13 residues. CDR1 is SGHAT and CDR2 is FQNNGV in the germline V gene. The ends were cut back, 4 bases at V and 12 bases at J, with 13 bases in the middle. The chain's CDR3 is CASSSEAGGPLHF. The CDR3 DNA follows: TGTGCCAGCAGCTCCGAGGCGGGGGGACCCCTCCACTTT.

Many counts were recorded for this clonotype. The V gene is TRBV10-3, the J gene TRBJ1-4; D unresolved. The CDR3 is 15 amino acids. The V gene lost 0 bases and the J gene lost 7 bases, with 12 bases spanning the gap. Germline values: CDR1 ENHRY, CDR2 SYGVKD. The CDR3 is CAISESRQFSEKLFF. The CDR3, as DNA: TGTGCCATCAGTGAGTCCAGACAATTCAGTGAAAAACTGTTTTTT.

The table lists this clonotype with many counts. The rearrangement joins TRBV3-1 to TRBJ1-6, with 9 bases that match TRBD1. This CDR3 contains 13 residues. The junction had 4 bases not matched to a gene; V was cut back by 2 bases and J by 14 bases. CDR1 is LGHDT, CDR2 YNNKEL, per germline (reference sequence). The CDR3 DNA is TGTGCCAGCAGCCAAAGGACAGGGGAATCCCTCCACTTT. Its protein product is CASSQRTGESLHF.

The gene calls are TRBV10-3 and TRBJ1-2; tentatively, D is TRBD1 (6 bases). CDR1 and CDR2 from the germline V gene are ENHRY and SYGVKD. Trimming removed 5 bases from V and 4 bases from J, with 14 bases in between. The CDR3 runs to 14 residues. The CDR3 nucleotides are TGTGCCATCAGTAGTCAGGGGTTCAGCTATGGCTACACCTTC. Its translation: CAISSQGFSYGYTF.

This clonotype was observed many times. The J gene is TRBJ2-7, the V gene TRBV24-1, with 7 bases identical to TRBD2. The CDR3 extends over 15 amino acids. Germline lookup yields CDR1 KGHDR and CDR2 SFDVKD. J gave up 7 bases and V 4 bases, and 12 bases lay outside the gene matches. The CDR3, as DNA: TGTGCCACCAGTGACACTAGCGCGATGTTGGGTGAGCAGTACTTC. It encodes CATSDTSAMLGEQYF.

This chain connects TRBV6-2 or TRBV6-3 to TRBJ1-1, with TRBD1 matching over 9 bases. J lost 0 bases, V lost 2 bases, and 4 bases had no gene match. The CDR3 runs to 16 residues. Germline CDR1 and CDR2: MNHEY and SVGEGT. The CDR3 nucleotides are TGTGCCAGCAGTTACCCGTACAGGGGGCTGAACACTGAAGCTTTCTTT. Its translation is CASSYPYRGLNTEAFF.

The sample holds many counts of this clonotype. As DNA, the CDR3 is TGCGCCAGCAGCCATGATACAGGGGTCTCCTACGAGCAGTACTTC. Translation: CASSHDTGVSYEQYF. The chain combines TRBV4-3 with TRBJ2-7; 7 nucleotides agree with TRBD1. The CDR3 runs to 15 residues. V dropped 3 bases and J dropped 0; count of bases not matched to a gene: 5. Germline-derived CDR1 and CDR2 are LGHNA and YSLEER.

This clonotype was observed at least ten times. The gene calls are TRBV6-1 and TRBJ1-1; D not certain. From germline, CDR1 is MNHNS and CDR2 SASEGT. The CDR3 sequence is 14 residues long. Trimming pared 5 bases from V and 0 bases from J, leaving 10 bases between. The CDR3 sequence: CASSSHGMNTEAFF. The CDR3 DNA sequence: TGTGCCAGCAGTTCCCACGGAATGAACACTGAAGCTTTCTTT.

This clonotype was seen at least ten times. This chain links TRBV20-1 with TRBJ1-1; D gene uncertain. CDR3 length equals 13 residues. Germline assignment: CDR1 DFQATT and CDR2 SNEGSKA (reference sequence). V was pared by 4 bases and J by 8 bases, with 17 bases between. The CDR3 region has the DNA TGCAGTGCTACCAGGACGGCGAACAGCGAAGCTTTCTTT. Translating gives CSATRTANSEAFF.

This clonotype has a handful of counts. For the CDR3, the DNA is TGTGCCAGCAGCTCCTTCCCCCCAGATACGCAGTATTTT. Amino acid sequence: CASSSFPPDTQYF. The V gene is TRBV7-2, the J gene TRBJ2-3; no definite D call. The CDR3 consists of 13 residues. CDR1 SGHTA and CDR2 FQGNSA come from the germline V gene. Trimming shortened V by 4 bases and J by 4 bases, and 9 bases separated the two germline ends.

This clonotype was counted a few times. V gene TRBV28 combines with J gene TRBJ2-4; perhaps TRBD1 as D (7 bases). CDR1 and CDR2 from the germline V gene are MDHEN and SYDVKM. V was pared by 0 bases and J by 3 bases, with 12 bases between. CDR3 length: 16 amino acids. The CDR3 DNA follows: TGTGCCAGCAGTTTATGGCAGGGGGGCGGCAAAAACATTCAGTACTTC. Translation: CASSLWQGGGKNIQYF. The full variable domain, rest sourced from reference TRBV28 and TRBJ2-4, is DVKVTQSSRYLVKRTGEKVFLECVQDMDHENMFWYRQDPGLGLRLIYFSYDVKMKEKGDIPEGYSVSREKKERFSLILESASTNQTSMYLCASSLWQGGGKNIQYFGAGTRLSVL.

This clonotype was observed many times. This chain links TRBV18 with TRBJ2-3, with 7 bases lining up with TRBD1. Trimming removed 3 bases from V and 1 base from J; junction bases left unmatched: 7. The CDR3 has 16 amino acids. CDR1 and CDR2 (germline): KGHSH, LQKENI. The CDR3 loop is CASSPRQGFGTDTQYF. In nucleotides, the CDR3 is TGTGCCAGCTCACCCCGACAGGGCTTTGGCACAGATACGCAGTATTTT.

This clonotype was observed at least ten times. For the CDR3, the DNA is TGCGCCAGCAGCCAAGACACCCTTAACTATGGCTACACCTTC. It yields the protein CASSQDTLNYGYTF. The chain is built from TRBV4-3 and TRBJ1-2, with unresolved D. The CDR3 is 14 residues long. Trimming took 0 bases from V and 1 from J, leaving 6 bases between them. Germline CDR1 is LGHNA and CDR2 is YSLEER.

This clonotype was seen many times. The CDR3 spells CSARDPWTSGSTDTQYF. The CDR3 coding sequence is TGCAGTGCTAGAGATCCATGGACTAGCGGTAGCACAGATACGCAGTATTTT. V is TRBV20-1 and J is TRBJ2-3; 10 positions agree with TRBD2. The CDR3 covers 17 residues. J lost 0 bases, V lost 0 bases, and 6 bases had no gene match. CDR1 DFQATT and CDR2 SNEGSKA come from the germline V gene (reference sequence).